One and the same sample provided the 28 T cell receptor beta chains below, sequenced in a study of control samples from healthy donors and cancer patients. Clones were sequenced by immunoSEQ multiplex PCR, and TCRdb holds only the in-frame ones, with some missing. Of under 150,000 clones listed, 93% were seen once; the top ten hold over 2.5%. Sequencing used blood. Receptors originate from a man aged 30 to 45 in good health.

V usage is TRBV27 and J usage is TRBJ1-4; D gene ambiguous. The V and J ends lost 5 bases and 1 base respectively, with 8 bases between them. The CDR3 extends over 14 amino acids. Germline values: CDR1 MNHEY, CDR2 SMNVEV (reference sequence). The CDR3 here is CASSPSLTNEKLFF. The CDR3 nucleotides read TGTGCCAGCAGTCCCAGTTTAACTAATGAAAAACTGTTTTTT.

The CDR3: CATRQGSDYGYTF. The CDR3 DNA follows: TGTGCCACCAGACAGGGTTCCGACTATGGCTACACCTTC. The chain recombines TRBV24-1 with TRBJ1-2; a possible D gene is TRBD1 (6 bases). The germline gives CDR1 KGHDR, CDR2 SFDVKD. The CDR3 contains 13 residues. V was pared by 7 bases and J by 3 bases, with 11 bases between.

The chain is built from TRBV2 and TRBJ2-3; D is undetermined. Germline assignment: CDR1 SNHLY and CDR2 FYNNEI. The CDR3 totals 16 residues. The ends were cut back, 2 bases at V and 3 bases at J, with 15 bases in the middle. The CDR3 reads CASSEIGNLGTDTQYF. CDR3 DNA sequence: TGTGCCAGCAGTGAAATCGGAAATTTAGGGACAGATACGCAGTATTTT.

The chain recombines TRBV5-1 with TRBJ2-2, with 9 bases identical to TRBD1. There are 16 residues in the CDR3. The V and J ends lost 3 bases and 6 bases, in that order; junction bases with no gene match: 9. Germline V lookup: CDR1 SGHRS, CDR2 YFSETQ. The CDR3 reads CASSSGRTGEAGELFF. CDR3 sequence (DNA): TGCGCCAGCAGCTCCGGCCGGACAGGGGAGGCCGGGGAGCTGTTTTTT.

The rearrangement joins TRBV30 to TRBJ2-1; 7 bases are shared with TRBD2. This CDR3 is 17 amino acids long. Germline-derived CDR1 and CDR2 are GTSNPN and SVGIG (reference sequence). The V segment lost 0 bases and the J segment 5 bases; nucleotides outside the gene matches: 13. The CDR3 coding sequence is TGTGCCTGGAGTGTACTGGGGGACTACCAAGGGAACAATGAGCAGTTCTTC. Amino acid sequence: CAWSVLGDYQGNNEQFF.

This rearrangement joins TRBV28 to TRBJ1-2; the D is unclear. Trimming took 7 bases from V and 1 from J, leaving 10 bases between them. Germline V gene lookup returns CDR1 MDHEN and CDR2 SYDVKM. The CDR3 runs 13 residues. The CDR3 DNA follows: TGTGCCAGCATGGCAGGCGGTAACTATGGCTACACCTTC. Translation gives CASMAGGNYGYTF.

This rearrangement joins TRBV5-6 to TRBJ1-1, with D tentatively TRBD1 (6 bases). CDR1 is SGHDT and CDR2 is YYEEEE in the germline V gene. The CDR3 has 15 amino acids. V shed 4 bases and J shed 4 bases, with 17 bases lying between them. DNA of the CDR3: TGTGCCAGCAGCCCATGGGGGGGCCGGGTCACTGAAGCTTTCTTT. Translation gives CASSPWGGRVTEAFF.

This clone has just one count. This chain connects TRBV29-1 to TRBJ2-1, with 9 bases fitting TRBD2. The CDR3 runs 19 residues. The junction had 19 bases not matched to a gene; V was cut back by 2 bases and J by 5 bases. The V gene's germline CDR1 is SQVTM and CDR2 ANQGSEA. This chain's CDR3 is CSVEWRSQERGAPHNEQFF. The CDR3 bases are TGCAGCGTTGAATGGCGGAGCCAAGAGCGGGGGGCCCCCCACAATGAGCAGTTCTTC.

The chain combines TRBV30 with TRBJ1-1, with D tentatively TRBD1 (6 bases). V was cut by 2 bases and J by 1 base, with 8 bases left in between. The CDR3 covers 13 residues. CDR1 is GTSNPN, CDR2 SVGIG, per germline (reference sequence). The CDR3 region is CAWSLDRNTEAFF. DNA of the CDR3: TGTGCCTGGAGTCTGGACAGGAACACTGAAGCTTTCTTT.

DNA for the CDR3: TGTGCCAGCAGCTGGCTTGGCGGGGGCAAAAACATTCAGTACTTC. Residues: CASSWLGGGKNIQYF. This chain joins TRBV7-9 and TRBJ2-4; 7 nucleotides agree with TRBD2. The germline gives CDR1 SEHNR, CDR2 FQNEAQ (reference sequence). Trimming cost V 4 bases and J 3 bases; bases outside gene matches: 6. The length of the CDR3 is 15 residues.

The gene calls are TRBV6-5 and TRBJ2-1; 11 bases fit TRBD2. V was pared by 4 bases and J by 10 bases, with 12 bases of the junction left unmatched. CDR1 is MNHEY and CDR2 is SVGAGI in the germline V gene. CDR3 length equals 16 residues. The CDR3 nucleotides are TGTGCCAGCAGTTCGACCGGGACTAGCGGCCAGGAAGAGCAGTTCTTC. Protein: CASSSTGTSGQEEQFF.

This chain links TRBV5-6 with TRBJ1-1, with 9 bases fitting TRBD1. Germline V lookup: CDR1 SGHDT, CDR2 YYEEEE. This CDR3 has 15 amino acids. V lost 0 bases, J lost 5 bases, and 5 bases stayed unmatched. CDR3 loop: CASSLVGTGFTEAFF. The CDR3, as DNA: TGTGCCAGCAGCTTGGTAGGGACAGGGTTTACTGAAGCTTTCTTT.

The J gene is TRBJ1-6, the V gene TRBV6-5, with D possibly TRBD1 on 5 matching bases. The CDR3 is 14 residues long. The germline V gene encodes CDR1 MNHEY and CDR2 SVGAGI. V gave up 5 bases and J gave up 9 bases, with 14 bases separating them. CDR3 residues: CASSTRVTSSPLHF. DNA for the CDR3: TGTGCCAGCAGTACCAGGGTTACCTCTTCACCCCTCCACTTT.

V usage is TRBV28 and J usage is TRBJ1-5; 8 bases fit TRBD1. CDR1 is MDHEN, CDR2 SYDVKM, per germline. The CDR3 has 14 residues. J lost 6 bases, V lost 8 bases, and 9 bases had no gene match. The CDR3 reads CASGNRGGSQPQHF. The CDR3 nucleotides are TGTGCCAGCGGGAACAGGGGGGGCAGTCAGCCCCAGCATTTT.

The chain carries TRBV21-1 and TRBJ2-1; TRBD2 is taken as the D call from the table, unchecked against the DNA. TRBV21-1 is a pseudogene segment. The CDR3 covers 19 residues. The CDR3 region has the DNA TGTGCCAGCAGCGTGCCGGGGGGGGGCACATTCCACACACACAATGAGCAGTTCTTC. Its translation: CASSVPGGGTFHTHNEQFF.

A remark on this clone: Other DNA sequences in the sample encode the same CDR3. The V call is TRBV6-4, the J call TRBJ1-1, with TRBD1 as a possible D gene (6 bases). The CDR3 has 13 residues. The germline V gene encodes CDR1 MRHNA and CDR2 SNTAGT. V shed 6 bases and J shed 2 bases, with 10 bases lying between them. The CDR3 sequence: CASSLQGNTEAFF. Here the CDR3 DNA reads TGTGCCAGCAGCCTACAGGGCAACACTGAAGCTTTCTTT.

V and J are TRBV5-4 and TRBJ2-7; TRBD1 matches 8 bases. Per the germline V gene, CDR1 is SGHNT and CDR2 is YYREEE (reference sequence). J was trimmed by 3 bases and V by 4 bases; bases with no gene match: 6. The CDR3 has 14 residues. CDR3 in amino acids: CASSPPGQGYEQYF. CDR3 nucleotide sequence: TGTGCCAGCAGCCCCCCCGGACAGGGCTACGAGCAGTACTTC.

The rearrangement links TRBV30 to TRBJ2-2, with 7 bases lining up with TRBD2. V shed 2 bases and J 5 bases; nucleotides not matched to a gene: 11. Germline V gives CDR1 GTSNPN, CDR2 SVGIG (reference sequence). The CDR3 is 16 amino acids. The CDR3 coding sequence is TGTGCCTGGAGTAGGAGGGAGGGGCGGGGAACCGGGGAGCTGTTTTTT. Translating it yields CAWSRREGRGTGELFF.

This chain connects TRBV25-1 to TRBJ2-3; 7 bases are shared with TRBD2. CDR1 is MGHDK and CDR2 is SYGVNS in the germline V gene. Trimming removed 4 bases from V and 0 bases from J; junction bases left unmatched: 4. CDR3 length equals 15 residues. The CDR3 region has the DNA TGTGCCAGCAGTGGGGGGAGGGATAGCACAGATACGCAGTATTTT. Protein: CASSGGRDSTDTQYF.

The chain links TRBV5-4 to TRBJ1-1; D may be TRBD1 (5 bases). V lost 2 bases and J 8 bases, leaving 10 bases between the germline ends. This CDR3 has 12 amino acids. Germline V lookup: CDR1 SGHNT, CDR2 YYREEE (reference sequence). CDR3 nucleotide sequence: TGTGCCAGCAGCTTAGGGGTTTCGGAAGCTTTCTTT. Its protein product is CASSLGVSEAFF.

The rearrangement joins TRBV6-5 to TRBJ1-1, with D unclear. The germline V gene has CDR1 MNHEY and CDR2 SVGAGI. Trimming took 10 bases from V and 0 from J, leaving 12 bases between them. The CDR3 runs to 13 residues. CDR3 DNA: TGTGCCACCAAGGTGGGATTGAACACTGAAGCTTTCTTT. Protein product: CATKVGLNTEAFF.

The chain carries TRBV6-5 and TRBJ2-5; a weak D match, TRBD2 (6 bases). This CDR3 is built from 15 residues. Germline CDR1 reads MNHEY; CDR2 reads SVGAGI. Trimming cost V 1 base and J 0 bases, with 9 bases left between them. CDR3 loop: CASSYYRDYQETQYF. CDR3 in DNA: TGTGCCAGCAGTTACTACCGGGACTACCAAGAGACCCAGTACTTC.

The V call is TRBV27, the J call TRBJ1-2; D is possibly TRBD1 (5 bases). CDR1 is MNHEY and CDR2 is SMNVEV in the germline V gene (reference sequence). V lost 2 bases to trimming and J lost 7 bases, with 14 bases between them. CDR3 length: 14 residues. Here the CDR3 reads CASSLRGASGGYTF. The CDR3 DNA follows: TGTGCCAGCAGTTTACGCGGGGCCTCGGGTGGCTACACCTTC.

The chain links TRBV13 to TRBJ1-4; maybe TRBD1 (5 bases). V lost 7 bases and J 8 bases, leaving 20 bases between the germline ends. Germline V gene lookup returns CDR1 PRHDT and CDR2 FYEKMQ (reference sequence). CDR3 length: 15 residues. The CDR3 region has the DNA TGTGCCAGCACCGACTCTGGGGGAGGGTCCGAAAAACTGTTTTTT. Its translation: CASTDSGGGSEKLFF.

This clone came up a few times. The chain's CDR3 is CASSLSRGGSPLHF. In DNA, the CDR3 is TGTGCCAGCAGTTTATCCAGGGGAGGGTCACCCCTCCACTTT. The chain carries TRBV27 and TRBJ1-6; D is possibly TRBD1 (6 bases). CDR1 MNHEY and CDR2 SMNVEV come from the germline V gene (reference sequence). Trimming removed 0 bases at V and 10 bases at J, with 10 bases between. This CDR3 has 14 residues.

This chain uses TRBV7-2 with TRBJ1-1, with TRBD1 matching over 9 bases. CDR3 length equals 15 residues. V was clipped by 5 bases and J by 4 bases; unmatched bases: 8. CDR1 and CDR2 from the germline V gene are SGHTA and FQGNSA. CDR3 amino acids: CASSTSTGGSTEAFF. The CDR3 DNA is TGTGCCAGCAGCACCTCGACAGGGGGAAGCACTGAAGCTTTCTTT.

The count of this clone is one. The V and J genes are TRBV2 and TRBJ1-1, with TRBD1 matching over 7 bases. Germline CDR1 is SNHLY and CDR2 is FYNNEI. Unmatched junction bases numbered 5, after V lost 9 bases and J lost 1 base. This CDR3 has 13 residues. In DNA, the CDR3 is TGTGCCAGAGACAGGGACGAGAACACTGAAGCTTTCTTT. It translates to CARDRDENTEAFF.

J is TRBJ1-5 and V is TRBV19; 9 nucleotides match TRBD1. J gave up 0 bases and V 6 bases, and 12 bases lay outside the gene matches. CDR1 and CDR2 (germline): LNHDA, SQIVND (reference sequence). CDR3 length equals 18 residues. The CDR3 region is CASSNGQGRAYSNQPQHF. The CDR3 DNA follows: TGTGCCAGTAGCAATGGACAGGGGAGGGCTTATAGCAATCAGCCCCAGCATTTT. Looking up the rest from reference TRBV19 and TRBJ1-5 gives the full variable domain: DGGITQSPKYLFRKEGQNVTLSCEQNLNHDAMYWYRQDPGQGLRLIYYSQIVNDFQKGDIAEGYSVSREKKESFPLTVTSAQKNPTAFYLCASSNGQGRAYSNQPQHFGDGTRLSIL.